A single sample is the source of the 10 T cell receptor beta chains below, sequenced in a study of blood T cell repertoires in COVID-19. The repertoire was sequenced with immunoSEQ multiplex PCR; TCRdb's copy has only in-frame clones and lacks some. This sample carries about 180,000 clones, 86% of them seen once, and the ten largest clones take about 9.6%. Sequencing input: PBMCs or T cells enriched from blood (not recorded which). All receptors derive from a young woman who had recovered from COVID-19.

This rearrangement joins TRBV20-1 to TRBJ1-1, with no clear D. CDR1 and CDR2 (germline): DFQATT, SNEGSKA (reference sequence). Trimming removed 3 bases at V and 4 bases at J, with 15 bases between. The CDR3 sequence is 14 residues long. CDR3 sequence (DNA): TGCAGTGCTAGTCTTCCGGGTAGTTCCACTGAAGCTTTCTTT. This translates into CSASLPGSSTEAFF.

The V and J genes are TRBV10-2 and TRBJ2-3, with TRBD2 matching 9 bases. This CDR3 has 15 amino acids. Trimming at V came to 6 bases and at J to 5 bases, leaving 9 bases not matched to a gene. In germline, CDR1 is WSHSY, CDR2 SAAADI. In nucleotides, the CDR3 is TGCGCCAGCAGACACGGCGGGAGGGTGGAAGATACGCAGTATTTT. This encodes CASRHGGRVEDTQYF.

This clone was counted a single time. The chain couples TRBV28 to TRBJ1-2; D is undetermined. V lost 3 bases and J lost 8, with 22 bases in between. CDR3 length equals 16 residues. Germline CDR1 reads MDHEN; CDR2 reads SYDVKM. Here the CDR3 reads CASSFTLVRHLTGYTF. In nucleotides, the CDR3 is TGTGCCAGCAGTTTTACCCTTGTTAGACATTTGACGGGCTACACCTTC.

This clone has just a few counts. This sequence joins TRBV28 and TRBJ1-5; D may be TRBD1 (5 bases). V was clipped by 6 bases and J by 3 bases, with 12 bases between them. Germline V CDR1 and CDR2: MDHEN, SYDVKM. The CDR3 is 14 residues long. The CDR3 region has the DNA TGTGCCAGCAGCTATGACAGTGACAATCAGCCCCAGCATTTT. Encoded protein: CASSYDSDNQPQHF. Looking up the rest from reference TRBV28 and TRBJ1-5 gives the full variable domain: DVKVTQSSRYLVKRTGEKVFLECVQDMDHENMFWYRQDPGLGLRLIYFSYDVKMKEKGDIPEGYSVSREKKERFSLILESASTNQTSMYLCASSYDSDNQPQHFGDGTRLSIL.

Only one count was recorded for this clone. This chain connects TRBV28 to TRBJ2-7, with D tentatively TRBD1 (6 bases). V was pared by 5 bases and J by 2 bases, with 19 bases between. The CDR3 is made up of 16 amino acids. Germline lookup yields CDR1 MDHEN and CDR2 SYDVKM. The CDR3 is CASSPTGGYRAYEQYF. The CDR3 region has the DNA TGTGCCAGCAGTCCGACCGGTGGGTACAGGGCCTACGAGCAGTACTTC.

This rearrangement joins TRBV18 to TRBJ2-3; 9 bases are a match to TRBD2. The V gene's germline CDR1 is KGHSH and CDR2 LQKENI. CDR3 length: 14 amino acids. Unmatched junction bases numbered 4, after V lost 5 bases and J lost 4 bases. CDR3 nucleotides: TGTGCCAGCTCAGTCAGCGGGAGGCCAGATACGCAGTATTTT. It encodes CASSVSGRPDTQYF. The variable domain in full, completed from reference TRBV18 and TRBJ2-3, reads NAGVMQNPRHLVRRRGQEARLRCSPMKGHSHVYWYRQLPEEGLKFMVYLQKENIIDESGMPKERFSAEFPKEGPSILRIQQVVRGDSAAYFCASSVSGRPDTQYFGPGTRLTVL.

The chain carries TRBV14 and TRBJ1-3, with D tentatively TRBD1 (5 bases). Germline CDR1 and CDR2: SGHDN and FVKESK. CDR3 length equals 13 residues. Trimming shortened V by 7 bases and J by 0 bases, and 7 bases separated the two germline ends. The CDR3 loop is CASNRGSGNTIYF. Written as DNA, the CDR3 is TGTGCCAGCAATAGGGGCTCTGGAAACACCATATATTTT. The complete variable domain, with remaining parts taken from reference TRBV14 and TRBJ1-3, reads EAGVTQFPSHSVIEKGQTVTLRCDPISGHDNLYWYRRVMGKEIKFLLHFVKESKQDESGMPNNRFLAERTGGTYSTLKVQPAELEDSGVYFCASNRGSGNTIYFGEGSWLTVV.

The chain recombines TRBV5-1 with TRBJ2-1, with 10 positions matching TRBD2. The CDR3 is 17 residues long. The germline CDR1 and CDR2 sequences are SGHRS and YFSETQ. With V trimmed by 0 bases and J by 7 bases, 10 bases remained unmatched. The CDR3 protein is CASSLVLAGPAGNEQFF. CDR3 coding DNA: TGCGCCAGCAGCTTGGTACTAGCGGGACCCGCGGGGAATGAGCAGTTCTTC. The full variable domain, in which reference TRBV5-1 and TRBJ2-1 provide the parts outside the CDR3, is KAGVTQTPRYLIKTRGQQVTLSCSPISGHRSVSWYQQTPGQGLQFLFEYFSETQRNKGNFPGRFSGRQFSNSRSEMNVSTLELGDSALYLCASSLVLAGPAGNEQFFGPGTRLTVL.

Concerning this clone: One junction end disagrees with the germline gene, perhaps due to a read error. The chain has TRBV5-1 and TRBJ2-2; 8 bases align to TRBD2. This CDR3 spans 17 amino acids. Germline-derived CDR1 and CDR2 are SGHRS and YFSETQ. In DNA, the CDR3 is TGCGCCCGCAGCCCGGGGGGGGGCCTTACAGGGCCCGGGGAGCTGTTTTTT. Translating gives CARSPGGGLTGPGELFF.

The rearrangement uses TRBV19 and TRBJ2-3; TRBD2 matches at 10 bases. V lost 6 bases, J lost 2 bases, and 8 bases stayed unmatched. The CDR3 length is 16 residues. CDR1 LNHDA and CDR2 SQIVND come from the germline V gene (reference sequence). The CDR3 nucleotides are TGTGCCAGTAGACAGGGAAGCGGGAGGGCCACAGATACGCAGTATTTT. Its protein product is CASRQGSGRATDTQYF.